Below are 18 T cell receptor beta chains sequenced from a single sample in a study of blood T cell repertoires in COVID-19. Measured with immunoSEQ multiplex PCR; TCRdb has only the in-frame clones, and not every one. The data show under 100,000 clones, over 75% seen once. The sequenced sample consisted of peripheral blood. Receptors were obtained from a man aged 45-65 years with acute or convalescent COVID-19.

V is TRBV12-5 and J is TRBJ2-2; TRBD1 matches at 8 bases. The CDR3 spans 18 residues. The J segment lost 5 bases and the V segment lost 0 bases, leaving 11 bases of the junction unmatched. Germline V gene sequence: CDR1 LGHNT, CDR2 FRNRAP. The CDR3 DNA reads as TGTGCTAGTGGTTTGGTACTAGGGCAGGGGGCGAGAACCGGGGAGCTGTTTTTT. Protein sequence: CASGLVLGQGARTGELFF. Full variable domain (missing parts from reference TRBV12-5 and TRBJ2-2): DARVTQTPRHKVTEMGQEVTMRCQPILGHNTVFWYRQTMMQGLELLAYFRNRAPLDDSGMPKDRFSAEMPDATLATLKIQPSEPRDSAVYFCASGLVLGQGARTGELFFGEGSRLTVL.

This chain joins TRBV27 and TRBJ2-3, with 8 bases aligning to TRBD1. The CDR3 consists of 16 residues. V shed 4 bases, J shed 5 bases, and the junction held 11 bases outside the gene matches. CDR1 and CDR2 from the germline V gene are MNHEY and SMNVEV (reference sequence). The CDR3 here is CASSSLTGVEGDTQYF. DNA for the CDR3: TGTGCCAGCAGTTCTTTGACAGGGGTAGAAGGAGATACGCAGTATTTT.

This clone occurred once. The V call is TRBV6-4, the J call TRBJ1-2, with TRBD1 identical over 9 bases. The V gene end was trimmed by 9 bases and the J gene end by 6 bases; junction bases not matched to a gene: 11. The CDR3 sequence is 14 residues long. The germline V gene has CDR1 MRHNA and CDR2 SNTAGT. In nucleotides, the CDR3 is TGTGCCAGGAGTTCTAGACAGGGGGAAGATGGCTACACCTTC. Protein sequence: CARSSRQGEDGYTF.

The chain uses TRBV24-1 and TRBJ2-5; a weak D match, TRBD2 (5 bases). Trimming left V 4 bases short and J 7 bases short, with 18 bases between. Germline V gives CDR1 KGHDR, CDR2 SFDVKD. The CDR3 runs to 15 residues. The CDR3 bases are TGTGCCACCAGTGAGGGCAGCGGTCTAGGCGGGACCCAGTACTTC. This gives the protein CATSEGSGLGGTQYF.

This chain joins TRBV6-5 and TRBJ2-7, with 7 bases aligning to TRBD1. This CDR3 contains 15 residues. V lost 5 bases to trimming and J lost 3 bases; unmatched junction nucleotides: 10. The germline CDR1 and CDR2 sequences are MNHEY and SVGAGI. The CDR3 coding sequence is TGTGCCAGCAGTACGGGGACAGTACCCCACTACGAGCAGTACTTC. This translates into CASSTGTVPHYEQYF.

The rearrangement joins TRBV18 to TRBJ2-2; 8 positions match TRBD2. This CDR3 contains 16 residues. Germline-derived CDR1 and CDR2 are KGHSH and LQKENI. Trimming at V came to 6 bases and at J to 4 bases, leaving 10 bases not matched to a gene. The DNA of the CDR3 is TGTGCCAGCTCCCCCCTAACGGGAGGGTCCACCGGGGAGCTGTTTTTT. Translated, it gives CASSPLTGGSTGELFF.

This clone was seen once. The CDR3 spells CASSPTGGNSPLHF. In DNA, the CDR3 is TGTGCCAGCAGCCCGACAGGTGGCAATTCACCCCTCCACTTT. The J gene is TRBJ1-6, the V gene TRBV3-1 (or the pseudogene TRBV3-2), with D maybe TRBD1 (6 bases). The CDR3 length is 14 residues. Germline V gene sequence: CDR1 LGHDT, CDR2 YNNKEL (reference sequence). Trimming left V 4 bases short and J 7 bases short, with 11 bases between.

CDR3 nucleotides: TGTGCCAGCAGTCCGCATAGGGGGACTGAAGCTTTCTTT. It specifies CASSPHRGTEAFF. The chain combines TRBV7-2 with TRBJ1-1, with D possibly matching TRBD1 (6 bases). Between the trimmed V and J ends, which lost 6 bases and 5 bases, there was a span of 13 bases. The CDR3 consists of 13 residues. Germline CDR1 SGHTA, CDR2 FQGNSA.

This clone was seen only once. CDR3 region: CASSWRLAGPYNEQFF. The CDR3 coding sequence is TGCGCCAGCAGCTGGAGACTAGCGGGACCTTACAATGAGCAGTTCTTC. The rearrangement joins TRBV5-1 to TRBJ2-1; TRBD2 agrees at 11 bases. The CDR3 covers 16 residues. V dropped 3 bases and J dropped 4; count of bases not matched to a gene: 6. Germline CDR1 SGHRS, CDR2 YFSETQ.

The genes are TRBV5-5 and TRBJ2-1; 11 nucleotides match TRBD2. The CDR3 runs 15 residues. Germline V CDR1 and CDR2: SGHKS, YYEKEE (reference sequence). The V segment lost 2 bases and the J segment 5 bases; nucleotides outside the gene matches: 3. The CDR3 loop is CASSFLTSGNNEQFF. DNA for the CDR3: TGTGCCAGCAGCTTCTTGACTAGCGGGAACAATGAGCAGTTCTTC.

This clone was seen more than once but under ten times. The genes are TRBV10-2 and TRBJ1-2; D remains ambiguous. The CDR3 spans 13 residues. CDR1 WSHSY and CDR2 SAAADI come from the germline V gene. Trimming took off 9 bases at V and 0 bases at J, with 11 bases between the two ends. In nucleotides, the CDR3 is TGCGCCAGTAACCCAACAGCTAACTATGGCTACACCTTC. Amino acids: CASNPTANYGYTF.

The chain carries TRBV5-1 and TRBJ2-7, with D uncertain. There are 14 residues in the CDR3. The V and J ends lost 4 bases and 2 bases respectively, with 13 bases between them. Germline lookup yields CDR1 SGHRS and CDR2 YFSETQ. CDR3 DNA: TGCGCCAGCAGCCCCCACTACGAAGCCTACGAGCAGTACTTC. Residues: CASSPHYEAYEQYF.

The chain combines TRBV6-2 or TRBV6-3 with TRBJ2-5; 7 positions agree with TRBD2. CDR1 MNHEY and CDR2 SVGEGT come from the germline V gene. The CDR3 has 13 residues. Unmatched junction bases numbered 4, after V lost 5 bases and J lost 4 bases. The CDR3 bases are TGTGCCAGCAGTAGCGGGATAGGAGAGACCCAGTACTTC. Protein product: CASSSGIGETQYF.

This chain links TRBV10-3 with TRBJ1-1; D is perhaps TRBD1 (6 bases). V gave up 4 bases and J gave up 1 base, with 10 bases separating them. CDR3 length: 14 amino acids. Germline values: CDR1 ENHRY, CDR2 SYGVKD. CDR3 residues: CAISGGGGNTEAFF. The CDR3 DNA sequence: TGTGCCATCAGTGGAGGGGGTGGGAACACTGAAGCTTTCTTT.

V is TRBV24-1 and J is TRBJ2-7; 11 nucleotides match TRBD2. The CDR3 consists of 21 residues. The trim removed 3 bases at V and 8 bases at J, leaving 26 bases unmatched. Germline V gene lookup returns CDR1 KGHDR and CDR2 SFDVKD. The CDR3 loop reads CATSDPLLIAGGPQRKRQQYF. The CDR3 bases are TGTGCCACCAGTGATCCGCTCCTCATAGCGGGAGGGCCCCAGCGAAAACGTCAGCAGTACTTC.

The gene calls are TRBV19 and TRBJ1-1; possibly TRBD1 for D (6 bases). The CDR3 is 14 residues long. Trimming took 5 bases from V and 5 from J, leaving 15 bases between them. Germline values: CDR1 LNHDA, CDR2 SQIVND (reference sequence). CDR3 loop: CASSLNRVETEAFF. DNA of the CDR3: TGTGCCAGTAGTCTCAACAGGGTGGAGACTGAAGCTTTCTTT.

The chain has TRBV18 and TRBJ1-1, with unresolved D. V was shortened by 10 bases and J by 3 bases, with 15 bases between the two germline ends. Germline V gene data show CDR1 as KGHSH and CDR2 as LQKENI. The CDR3 is made up of 13 amino acids. The CDR3 region is CATSEAADTEAFF. The CDR3 DNA reads TGTGCCACCTCCGAGGCGGCTGACACTGAAGCTTTCTTT.

V usage is TRBV24-1 and J usage is TRBJ1-5; 7 bases agree with TRBD1. The CDR3 sequence is 19 residues long. The ends lost 5 bases at V and 4 bases at J; junction bases unmatched: 19. Per the germline V gene, CDR1 is KGHDR and CDR2 is SFDVKD. CDR3 protein: CATSGRDSDSPRGNQPQHF. CDR3 nucleotides: TGTGCCACCAGTGGCCGGGACAGCGATTCCCCGAGGGGTAATCAGCCCCAGCATTTT.